The 27 T cell receptor beta chains given below trace back to one sample, sequenced in a study of T-cell reconstitution after alpha-beta-depleted transplantation in children. Library preparation (for TCRbeta) was performed with unique molecular identifiers. From the PCR reads, TCRdb called clonotypes with MiXCR, one entry per CDR3 protein. The sample records fewer than 350,000 distinct CDR3 sequences, 10% being singletons. The source was PBMCs, collected before TCRalphabeta/CD19-depleted stem cell transplant. The receptors stem from a boy under two years old with acute myeloid leukemia, due to receive a stem cell transplant.

This clonotype has only a few counts. The CDR3 region has the DNA TGTGCCAGCAGCATACTAGGCTACGAGCAGTACTTC. This sequence encodes CASSILGYEQYF. The chain has TRBV12-3 or TRBV12-4 and TRBJ2-7; D perhaps matches TRBD2 (5 bases). The ends were cut back, 6 bases at V and 3 bases at J, with 9 bases in the middle. CDR3 length: 12 amino acids.

This clonotype appeared many times. The chain couples TRBV20-1 to TRBJ2-3; TRBD1 agrees at 8 bases. The CDR3 has 14 residues. The germline V gene encodes CDR1 DFQATT and CDR2 SNEGSKA (reference sequence). V lost 6 bases, J lost 2 bases, and 7 bases stayed unmatched. CDR3 amino acids: CSATTGALTDTQYF. The CDR3 DNA is TGCAGTGCCACGACAGGGGCCCTCACAGATACGCAGTATTTT.

The chain is built from TRBV5-1 and TRBJ2-1; D is unclear. The germline CDR1 and CDR2 sequences are SGHRS and YFSETQ. Trimming stripped 5 bases from V and 0 bases from J, with 15 bases between. The CDR3 covers 16 residues. The CDR3 is CASSNRRDSSYNEQFF. The CDR3 DNA reads as TGCGCCAGCAGTAATCGCAGAGATAGCTCCTACAATGAGCAGTTCTTC.

This sequence joins TRBV5-1 and TRBJ2-1; 7 bases match TRBD2. V was pared by 0 bases and J by 0 bases, with 6 bases of the junction left unmatched. The V gene's germline CDR1 is SGHRS and CDR2 YFSETQ. CDR3 size: 17 residues. CDR3 sequence (DNA): TGCGCCAGCAGCTTGGCCTTCCTAGCGGCCTCCTACAATGAGCAGTTCTTC. It yields the protein CASSLAFLAASYNEQFF.

There are many counts of this clonotype. The CDR3 spells CASSSPRGSGYEQYF. CDR3 coding DNA: TGTGCCAGCAGCTCCCCGAGGGGGAGCGGCTACGAGCAGTACTTC. The chain employs TRBV7-9 and TRBJ2-7, with D possibly being TRBD1 (6 bases). This CDR3 comprises 15 residues. The germline V gene has CDR1 SEHNR and CDR2 FQNEAQ (reference sequence). V lost 4 bases to trimming and J lost 3 bases, with 16 bases between them. The whole variable domain, filled in from reference TRBV7-9 and TRBJ2-7, reads DTGVSQNPRHKITKRGQNVTFRCDPISEHNRLYWYRQTLGQGPEFLTYFQNEAQLEKSRLLSDRFSAERPKGSFSTLEIQRTEQGDSAMYLCASSSPRGSGYEQYFGPGTRLTVT.

In this sample, this clonotype turned up many times. The rearrangement joins TRBV28 to TRBJ2-1; D not resolved. CDR1 MDHEN and CDR2 SYDVKM come from the germline V gene. V dropped 3 bases and J dropped 12 bases, with 15 bases sitting between them. CDR3 size: 13 residues. CDR3 in amino acids: CASSFVGYPLQFF. CDR3 coding DNA: TGTGCCAGCAGTTTTGTCGGGTACCCTTTGCAGTTCTTC.

The chain joins TRBV20-1 to TRBJ2-2; TRBD2 matches 8 bases. CDR1 is DFQATT, CDR2 SNEGSKA, per germline (reference sequence). The CDR3 contains 14 residues. V was pared by 4 bases and J by 4 bases, with 5 bases of the junction left unmatched. CDR3 bases: TGCAGTGCTATCGGCGGGGGGAGCACCGGGGAGCTGTTTTTT. Amino acids: CSAIGGGSTGELFF.

A word on this clonotype: This may arise from a read error, as a much more abundant clone is one base away. This chain joins TRBV16 and TRBJ1-1; D is ambiguous. The CDR3 extends over 16 amino acids. Germline values: CDR1 KGHSY, CDR2 FQNENV. Deletions cut 2 bases from V and 1 base from J, with 14 bases between. CDR3 in amino acids: CASSQARSSKNTEAFF. Here the CDR3 DNA reads TGTGCCAGCAGCCAAGCCCGGTCTTCCAAGAACACTGAAGCTTTCTTT. The variable domain in full, with the rest retrieved from reference TRBV16 and TRBJ1-1, is GEEVAQTPKHLVRGEGQKAKLYCAPIKGHSYVFWYQQVLKNEFKFLISFQNENVFDETGMPKERFSAKCLPNSPCSLEIQATKLEDSAVYFCASSQARSSKNTEAFFGQGTRLTVV.

This clonotype was detected ten times or more. The genes are TRBV12-3 or TRBV12-4 and TRBJ2-7, with 12 bases matching TRBD2. This CDR3 is 17 amino acids long. V lost 4 bases to trimming and J lost 2 bases; unmatched junction nucleotides: 9. The CDR3 DNA reads as TGTGCCAGCAGTTCCTGGACTAGCGGGGACGGGGCCTACGAGCAGTACTTC. Translated, it gives CASSSWTSGDGAYEQYF.

This clonotype has at least ten counts. J is TRBJ2-1 and V is TRBV24-1; 8 bases fit TRBD2. Germline lookup yields CDR1 KGHDR and CDR2 SFDVKD. The CDR3 runs 16 residues. V lost 3 bases to trimming and J lost 1 base; unmatched junction nucleotides: 4. CDR3 nucleotides: TGTGCCACCAGTGATCATTTAGCGGGATCCTACAATGAGCAGTTCTTC. It encodes CATSDHLAGSYNEQFF.

This clonotype appeared a few times. This CDR3 reads CASSPWTSGSWGVNEQFF. The DNA for the CDR3 is TGTGCCAGCAGTCCGTGGACTAGCGGGAGCTGGGGTGTGAATGAGCAGTTCTTC. This chain joins TRBV12-3 or TRBV12-4 and TRBJ2-1, with 13 bases fitting TRBD2. V trimming: 5 bases; J trimming: 7 bases; junction bases outside the gene matches: 14. This CDR3 contains 18 residues.

This clonotype was recorded many times. The J gene is TRBJ2-1, the V gene TRBV4-1; no clear D gene. The CDR3 covers 16 residues. Trimming took off 3 bases at V and 0 bases at J, with 12 bases between the two ends. From germline, CDR1 is MGHRA and CDR2 YSYEKL. CDR3 amino acids: CASSQPPSSSYNEQFF. The CDR3 nucleotides are TGCGCCAGCAGCCAGCCGCCCTCGAGCTCCTACAATGAGCAGTTCTTC.

Only a few counts were recorded for this clonotype. The chain has TRBV24-1 and TRBJ2-2, with D unresolved. Germline V gene sequence: CDR1 KGHDR, CDR2 SFDVKD. The CDR3 sequence is 13 residues long. With 5 bases removed from V and 4 bases from J, the gap between germline ends came to 7 bases. The CDR3 DNA is TGTGCCACCAGTGTCGCGGTCACCGGGGAGCTGTTTTTT. Translation: CATSVAVTGELFF.

Ten or more counts support this clonotype. The rearrangement joins TRBV23-1 to TRBJ2-7; no definite D call. TRBV23-1 is noted as an ORF with a role that remains uncertain. The length of the CDR3 is 14 residues. V was shortened by 0 bases and J by 5 bases, with 11 bases between the two germline ends. In nucleotides, the CDR3 is TGCGCCAGCAGTCAATCACAAGAAGTCGACGAGCAGTACTTC. It is translated as CASSQSQEVDEQYF.

This chain links TRBV6-2 or TRBV6-3 with TRBJ2-7; 16 nucleotides align to TRBD2. Unmatched junction bases numbered 5, after V lost 0 bases and J lost 6 bases. This CDR3 is 17 amino acids long. Germline values: CDR1 MNHEY, CDR2 SVGEGT. CDR3 coding DNA: TGTGCCAGCAGTTACTCGGGACTAGCGGGGGGGAATGGCGAGCAGTACTTC. It translates to CASSYSGLAGGNGEQYF.

This clonotype showed up many times. The J gene is TRBJ2-3, the V gene TRBV7-3; 7 bases fit TRBD2. The germline V gene encodes CDR1 SGHTA and CDR2 FQGTGA. There are 11 residues in the CDR3. The CDR3 spells CRRGGKDTQYF. Here the CDR3 DNA reads TGTCGGCGCGGGGGAAAAGATACGCAGTATTTT.

The rearrangement uses TRBV10-2 and TRBJ1-2; D may be TRBD1 (5 bases). Germline V gene data show CDR1 as WSHSY and CDR2 as SAAADI. V was clipped by 3 bases and J by 2 bases, with 13 bases between them. This CDR3 has 15 residues. CDR3 coding DNA: TGCGCCAGCAGTGAATTGGGGGAGTTAAACTATGGCTACACCTTC. Its protein product is CASSELGELNYGYTF.

This clonotype was detected ten times or more. The chain links TRBV25-1 to TRBJ1-1; D perhaps matches TRBD1 (6 bases). The CDR3 consists of 15 residues. The germline CDR1 and CDR2 sequences are MGHDK and SYGVNS. V lost 5 bases to trimming and J lost 2 bases, with 15 bases between them. The chain's CDR3 is CASSPYRDPNTEAFF. In DNA, the CDR3 is TGTGCCAGCAGTCCCTACAGGGATCCCAACACTGAAGCTTTCTTT.

J is TRBJ1-6 and V is TRBV2; D is possibly TRBD1 (6 bases). Trimming took 5 bases from V and 6 from J, leaving 17 bases between them. The CDR3 is 16 amino acids. Germline V lookup: CDR1 SNHLY, CDR2 FYNNEI. The DNA for the CDR3 is TGTGCCAGCAGTAACAGGGCTACTATTACTAATTCACCCCTCCACTTT. Translation gives CASSNRATITNSPLHF.

This clonotype was picked up a small number of times. The chain joins TRBV12-3 or TRBV12-4 to TRBJ2-7; tentatively, D is TRBD1 or TRBD2 (5 bases each). The CDR3 runs to 13 residues. V was trimmed by 8 bases and J by 2 bases, leaving 13 bases between them. CDR3 region: CASWGRPAYEQYF. The CDR3 DNA reads as TGTGCCAGCTGGGGACGGCCTGCCTACGAGCAGTACTTC.

The table lists this clonotype with many counts. The V call is TRBV10-2, the J call TRBJ2-5; D is possibly TRBD1 (6 bases). The V end lost 6 bases, the J end lost 2 bases, and 19 bases lay between the germline ends. Germline CDR1 is WSHSY and CDR2 is SAAADI. This CDR3 region has 16 residues. The CDR3 spells CASSALPLRGQETQYF. DNA for the CDR3: TGCGCCAGCAGCGCCCTCCCCCTCAGGGGACAAGAGACCCAGTACTTC.

This clonotype was counted many times. The gene calls are TRBV3-1 and TRBJ2-1, with D maybe TRBD2 (5 bases). Germline CDR1 reads LGHDT; CDR2 reads YNNKEL (reference sequence). V was shortened by 2 bases and J by 3 bases, with 8 bases between the two germline ends. The CDR3 has 14 amino acids. This CDR3 reads CASSQRRGYNEQFF. CDR3 DNA sequence: TGTGCCAGCAGCCAACGCCGGGGCTACAATGAGCAGTTCTTC.

This clonotype was counted at least ten times. The chain employs TRBV12-3 or TRBV12-4 and TRBJ1-1; D is uncertain. The CDR3 runs to 12 residues. V was shortened by 4 bases and J by 3 bases, with 6 bases between the two germline ends. Here the CDR3 DNA reads TGTGCCAGCAGTTCCCCAGACACTGAAGCTTTCTTT. It is translated as CASSSPDTEAFF.

This clonotype was detected ten times or more. The rearrangement links TRBV3-1 to TRBJ2-2; a weak D match, TRBD1 (5 bases). V was trimmed by 4 bases and J by 2 bases, leaving 11 bases between them. Germline V lookup: CDR1 LGHDT, CDR2 YNNKEL (reference sequence). The CDR3 runs 15 residues. The CDR3 region is CASSLSDRNTGELFF. The CDR3 coding sequence is TGTGCCAGCAGCCTATCAGACAGAAACACCGGGGAGCTGTTTTTT.

This clonotype has ten or more counts. The chain combines TRBV28 with TRBJ2-1; 11 bases are a match to TRBD1. This CDR3 comprises 15 residues. Germline CDR1 and CDR2: MDHEN and SYDVKM. V shed 2 bases and J 6 bases; nucleotides not matched to a gene: 3. The CDR3 is CASSLVGQGGNEQFF. CDR3 DNA sequence: TGTGCCAGCAGTTTAGTGGGACAGGGGGGCAATGAGCAGTTCTTC. The complete variable domain, with remaining parts taken from reference TRBV28 and TRBJ2-1, reads DVKVTQSSRYLVKRTGEKVFLECVQDMDHENMFWYRQDPGLGLRLIYFSYDVKMKEKGDIPEGYSVSREKKERFSLILESASTNQTSMYLCASSLVGQGGNEQFFGPGTRLTVL.

This clonotype was seen at least ten times. The chain combines TRBV12-3 or TRBV12-4 with TRBJ1-4; 8 nucleotides match TRBD1. The CDR3 covers 13 residues. V shed 5 bases, J shed 8 bases, and the junction held 4 bases outside the gene matches. The CDR3 DNA follows: TGTGCCAGCAGTAGACAGGGGCGGGAAAAACTGTTTTTT. This gives the protein CASSRQGREKLFF.

The rearrangement uses TRBV27 and TRBJ2-7, with D maybe TRBD1 (8 bases). Trimming left V 6 bases short and J 7 bases short, with 19 bases between. The V gene's germline CDR1 is MNHEY and CDR2 SMNVEV (reference sequence). The CDR3 runs to 14 residues. CDR3 protein: CASRSQGARGEQYF. The CDR3 DNA reads TGTGCCAGCAGATCGCAGGGGGCGCGGGGGGAGCAGTACTTC.